Shown below are 14 T cell receptor beta chains from a single sample sequenced in a study of T cell responses to AZD1222 COVID-19 vaccine. Some clones are missing from TCRdb's copy, which holds only in-frame ones; the method was immunoSEQ multiplex PCR. Of over 110,000 clones listed, 85% to 90% are singletons. Sequencing was performed on peripheral blood, taken 28 days after the second AZD1222 dose. These receptors all come from an adult who received the AZD1222 COVID-19 vaccine.

The rearrangement joins TRBV2 to TRBJ1-2, with 9 nucleotides matching TRBD1. This CDR3 is 14 amino acids long. CDR1 and CDR2 (germline): SNHLY, FYNNEI. Trimming removed 6 bases from V and 3 bases from J; junction bases left unmatched: 5. For the CDR3, the DNA is TGTGCCAGCAGACAGGGGGCTGGGCACTATGGCTACACCTTC. It specifies CASRQGAGHYGYTF.

This clone appeared once. The chain has TRBV6-2 or TRBV6-3 and TRBJ1-5; 9 bases are shared with TRBD1. With 6 bases clipped from V and 5 bases from J, the junction kept 5 bases outside the gene matches. The CDR3 consists of 14 residues. Germline V CDR1 and CDR2: MNHEY, SVGEGT. CDR3 in DNA: TGTGCCAGCAGCCGGGACAGGGCCTATCAGCCCCAGCATTTT. This gives the protein CASSRDRAYQPQHF.

The chain couples TRBV19 to TRBJ2-2; 8 bases line up with TRBD1. The CDR3 runs 15 residues. The V and J ends lost 4 bases and 3 bases, in that order; junction bases with no gene match: 4. In germline, CDR1 is LNHDA, CDR2 SQIVND (reference sequence). CDR3 sequence reads: CASSTTGADTGELFF. The CDR3 coding sequence is TGTGCCAGTAGTACGACAGGGGCGGACACCGGGGAGCTGTTTTTT.

The table lists this clone with a count of one. V is TRBV6-2 or TRBV6-3 and J is TRBJ1-1; D remains unclear. The V gene lost 0 bases and the J gene lost 7 bases, with 9 bases spanning the gap. Per germline, CDR1 MNHEY and CDR2 SVGEGT. The CDR3 runs to 13 residues. For the CDR3, the DNA is TGTGCCAGCAGTTACTCGACACCTATTGAAGCTTTCTTT. Its translation is CASSYSTPIEAFF.

The chain combines TRBV6-2 or TRBV6-3 with TRBJ1-2, with a tentative D call TRBD1 (6 bases). CDR1 MNHEY and CDR2 SVGEGT come from the germline V gene. Trimming stripped 0 bases from V and 8 bases from J, with 16 bases between. This CDR3 spans 15 amino acids. CDR3 sequence (DNA): TGTGCCAGCAGTTACTCTATAACAGGGAGACTCGGCTACACCTTC. Residues: CASSYSITGRLGYTF.

The chain uses TRBV4-2 and TRBJ1-5; possibly TRBD1 for D (6 bases). The germline V and J ends were trimmed by 2 bases and 2 bases, with 13 bases remaining between them. The CDR3 consists of 16 residues. Germline V gene lookup returns CDR1 LGHNA and CDR2 YNFKEQ. CDR3 protein: CASSQRGGGRNQPQHF. The CDR3 DNA reads TGTGCCAGCAGCCAAAGAGGGGGGGGGCGCAATCAGCCCCAGCATTTT.

This chain uses TRBV28 with TRBJ1-5; D unclear. The germline V gene encodes CDR1 MDHEN and CDR2 SYDVKM. V lost 7 bases and J lost 2, with 18 bases in between. The length of the CDR3 is 16 residues. CDR3 DNA sequence: TGTGCCAGCACCCTAAGCGCCCCTAGGGGCAATCAGCCCCAGCATTTT. Protein sequence: CASTLSAPRGNQPQHF.

This chain connects TRBV4-2 to TRBJ2-5; 12 bases match TRBD2. The germline V gene encodes CDR1 LGHNA and CDR2 YNFKEQ. This CDR3 is 17 amino acids long. Unmatched junction bases numbered 7, after V lost 3 bases and J lost 2 bases. CDR3 sequence: CASSHSTSGRRQETQYF. The CDR3 coding sequence is TGTGCCAGCAGCCATTCCACTAGCGGGAGGAGGCAAGAGACCCAGTACTTC.

This clone was recorded once. The chain employs TRBV27 and TRBJ1-6; D remains unclear. With 5 bases removed from V and 5 bases from J, the gap between germline ends came to 16 bases. Germline V CDR1 and CDR2: MNHEY, SMNVEV (reference sequence). The CDR3 is 16 amino acids. The CDR3 DNA follows: TGTGCCAGCAGTGACCTCAAGATGCTGGATAATTCACCCCTCCACTTT. Encoded protein: CASSDLKMLDNSPLHF.

The chain has TRBV30 and TRBJ2-7, with a possible D match to TRBD1 (6 bases). The V and J ends lost 8 bases and 2 bases respectively, with 22 bases between them. There are 15 residues in the CDR3. Per germline, CDR1 GTSNPN and CDR2 SVGIG (reference sequence). For the CDR3, the DNA is TGTGCCATAAAACCGGGACACATTACAACCTACGAGCAGTACTTC. Its translation: CAIKPGHITTYEQYF. Combining the CDR3 with reference TRBV30 and TRBJ2-7 gives the whole variable domain SQTIHQWPATLVQPVGSPLSLECTVEGTSNPNLYWYRQAAGRGLQLLFYSVGIGQISSEVPQNLSASRPQDRQFILSSKKLLLSDSGFYLCAIKPGHITTYEQYFGPGTRLTVT.

The chain uses TRBV30 and TRBJ2-7; a weak D match, TRBD1 (7 bases). Germline values: CDR1 GTSNPN, CDR2 SVGIG (reference sequence). The CDR3 length is 12 residues. Between the trimmed V and J ends, which lost 5 bases and 5 bases, there was a span of 13 bases. CDR3: CAWEAGGNEQYF. The CDR3 bases are TGTGCCTGGGAGGCAGGGGGGAACGAGCAGTACTTC.

This sequence joins TRBV5-4 and TRBJ2-3; 7 positions match TRBD1. The junction had 5 bases not matched to a gene; V was cut back by 0 bases and J by 4 bases. Germline V gives CDR1 SGHNT, CDR2 YYREEE (reference sequence). The CDR3 length is 15 residues. CDR3 bases: TGTGCCAGCAGCTTGGACAGGGGTTGGGCAGATACGCAGTATTTT. Translated: CASSLDRGWADTQYF.

The chain combines TRBV5-4 with TRBJ1-1, with D possibly being TRBD1 (5 bases). Trimming took off 4 bases at V and 0 bases at J, with 13 bases between the two ends. Germline values: CDR1 SGHNT, CDR2 YYREEE (reference sequence). This CDR3 comprises 15 residues. The CDR3 here is CASSGAPEMNTEAFF. CDR3 bases: TGTGCCAGCAGCGGGGCCCCGGAGATGAACACTGAAGCTTTCTTT.

V and J are TRBV28 and TRBJ2-7; no clear D. V shed 5 bases and J shed 1 base, with 6 bases lying between them. The CDR3 is made up of 12 amino acids. Germline CDR1 reads MDHEN; CDR2 reads SYDVKM. CDR3 nucleotide sequence: TGTGCCAGCAGTATGACGTCCTACGAGCAGTACTTC. Encoded protein: CASSMTSYEQYF.